This TCR beta chain comes out of a study of human T cells and chemical hapten exposure. Study processing details: Samples contained a median of roughly 100,000 TCRs, with a range of roughly 20,000 to 690,600. TCRdb re-called the RACE reads through MiXCR, storing one row per CDR3 protein. The V and J calls reflect TCRdb's pipeline rather than the authors' work. In the table there are around 180,000 distinct CDR3 sequences, under 35% of which are singletons. The germline V and J ends were trimmed by 0 bases and 2 bases, with 8 bases remaining between them. This CDR3 comprises 16 residues. This clonotype turned up a few times. Time point meaning: pre-sensitization, week 0. Regarding treatment: therapeutic diphenylcyclopropenone sensitization with weekly scalp DPC.

The input for sequencing was whole blood, taken in connection with sensitization to the hapten diphenylcyclopropenone (DPC). The receptor was derived from a young woman with alopecia areata. Some clones in this sample may be carry-over from other donors' samples. V and J are TRBV12-3 or TRBV12-4 and TRBJ2-6, with D hard to call. The CDR3 DNA reads as TGTGCCAGCAGTTTAGCGCTGGCCGCTGGGGCCAACGTCCTGACTTTC. This encodes CASSLALAAGANVLTF.